This TCR beta chain originates from a study of shared clonotypes between healthy human individuals. Assay used: immunoSEQ multiplex PCR; TCRdb lists only in-frame clones, some missing. The data show 550,000 to 700,000 clones, around 78% seen once. As for this clone: The sample carries other DNA sequences with the same CDR3.

Germline V gives CDR1 MNHNS, CDR2 SASEGT. V was shortened by 1 base and J by 2 bases, with 9 bases between the two germline ends. There are 14 residues in the CDR3. The sequenced material came from memory CD4+ T cells sorted from blood. As to subset: CD45RA-negative fraction. The source is a woman aged 25 to 39 in good health. The chain recombines TRBV6-1 with TRBJ2-7; the D is unclear. CDR3 DNA sequence: TGTGCCAGCAGTGAAGGCCAGGATCCCTACGAGCAGTACTTC. As protein: CASSEGQDPYEQYF.